The 28 T cell receptor beta chains below were found in one sample sequenced in a study of technical replicates of blood from a handful of donors. This table comes from immunoSEQ multiplex PCR, and its TCRdb copy is limited to in-frame clones, with some not included. The profile shows about 94,000 clones, approximately 94% of them singletons. The material sequenced was T cells isolated from PBMCs. The receptors stem from a human donor in good health.

For the CDR3, the DNA is TGTGCCAGCAGTGTAATGGGGGCCTCTGGGGCCAACGTCCTGACTTTC. Amino acid sequence: CASSVMGASGANVLTF. The chain recombines TRBV6-1 with TRBJ2-6; possibly TRBD1 for D (6 bases). The CDR3 is made up of 16 amino acids. CDR1 and CDR2 from the germline V gene are MNHNS and SASEGT. Trimming pared 4 bases from V and 0 bases from J, leaving 10 bases between.

CDR3 DNA sequence: TGTGCCAGCAATAGACATTCTAATGAAAAACTGTTTTTT. Protein: CASNRHSNEKLFF. V is TRBV19 and J is TRBJ1-4; D not certain. The V gene's germline CDR1 is LNHDA and CDR2 SQIVND (reference sequence). This CDR3 contains 13 residues. The V end was cut by 9 bases, the J end by 3 bases, with 11 bases between.

J is TRBJ1-6 and V is TRBV4-1; D not certain. Germline V lookup: CDR1 MGHRA, CDR2 YSYEKL. Trimming cost V 0 bases and J 7 bases, with 10 bases left between them. The CDR3 has 15 residues. CDR3: CASSQDLTVNSPLHF. In nucleotides, the CDR3 is TGCGCCAGCAGCCAAGATTTAACAGTAAATTCACCCCTCCACTTT.

V and J are TRBV5-1 and TRBJ2-3, with a tentative D call TRBD2 (5 bases). The ends were cut back, 0 bases at V and 11 bases at J, with 25 bases in the middle. CDR1 SGHRS and CDR2 YFSETQ come from the germline V gene. CDR3 length: 17 amino acids. CDR3 loop: CASSLASIMTTRIGQYF. The CDR3 nucleotides read TGCGCCAGCAGCTTGGCCTCCATCATGACTACTAGAATAGGGCAGTATTTT.

The V gene is TRBV6-6, the J gene TRBJ1-2; no clear D gene. Trimming left V 2 bases short and J 3 bases short, with 7 bases between. The CDR3 covers 13 residues. CDR1 and CDR2 from the germline V gene are MNHNY and SVGAGI (reference sequence). The CDR3 coding sequence is TGTGCCAGCAGTTACGGCACCTACTATGGCTACACCTTC. This sequence encodes CASSYGTYYGYTF.

V gene TRBV18 combines with J gene TRBJ2-5, with 11 nucleotides matching TRBD2. CDR1 and CDR2 from the germline V gene are KGHSH and LQKENI. The CDR3 runs 15 residues. Losses at the gene ends were 5 bases for V and 5 bases for J; bases not matched to a gene: 7. CDR3 amino acids: CASSGTSGTGETQYF. CDR3 sequence (DNA): TGTGCCAGCTCAGGGACTAGCGGAACGGGGGAGACCCAGTACTTC.

The V call is TRBV5-1, the J call TRBJ1-2, with 8 bases aligning to TRBD1. V was pared by 4 bases and J by 8 bases, with 7 bases of the junction left unmatched. From germline, CDR1 is SGHRS and CDR2 YFSETQ. The CDR3 runs to 13 residues. Here the CDR3 reads CASSMDRVGGYTF. The CDR3 DNA sequence: TGCGCCAGCAGCATGGACAGGGTGGGGGGCTACACCTTC.

J is TRBJ1-3 and V is TRBV19; D remains ambiguous. Trimming pared 2 bases from V and 2 bases from J, leaving 10 bases between. Germline lookup yields CDR1 LNHDA and CDR2 SQIVND (reference sequence). This CDR3 has 15 amino acids. The CDR3 loop is CASSIRGGTGNTIYF. The CDR3 nucleotides are TGTGCCAGTAGTATACGGGGAGGTACTGGAAACACCATATATTTT.

The rearrangement links TRBV18 to TRBJ1-3; possibly TRBD1 for D (6 bases). The CDR3 is 16 residues long. V shed 4 bases and J shed 0 bases, with 13 bases lying between them. In germline, CDR1 is KGHSH, CDR2 LQKENI. The CDR3 here is CASSRPGESSGNTIYF. CDR3 nucleotides: TGTGCCAGCTCACGGCCAGGGGAGAGCTCTGGAAACACCATATATTTT.

This chain links TRBV19 with TRBJ2-4, with 12 nucleotides matching TRBD1. The germline V gene has CDR1 LNHDA and CDR2 SQIVND (reference sequence). The CDR3 has 13 residues. V was pared by 4 bases and J by 11 bases, with 3 bases of the junction left unmatched. DNA for the CDR3: TGTGCCAGTAGTAACGGGGACAGGGGGCTTCAGTACTTC. Its translation is CASSNGDRGLQYF.

V gene TRBV6-5 combines with J gene TRBJ2-7; a possible D gene is TRBD1 (6 bases). From germline, CDR1 is MNHEY and CDR2 SVGAGI. V was cut by 4 bases and J by 6 bases, with 7 bases left in between. The CDR3 runs 11 residues. The CDR3: CASSSGVEQYF. The CDR3 bases are TGTGCCAGCAGTTCAGGGGTCGAGCAGTACTTC.

This clone appeared once. The chain is built from TRBV15 and TRBJ2-3, with D unclear. The CDR3 totals 15 residues. V shed 0 bases and J shed 1 base, with 8 bases lying between them. Per germline, CDR1 LNHNV and CDR2 YYDKDF (reference sequence). The CDR3 DNA is TGTGCCACCAGCAGAGAGCTCTCGGGCACAGATACGCAGTATTTT. Translation: CATSRELSGTDTQYF.

The J gene is TRBJ2-7, the V gene TRBV6-5, with TRBD1 matching 7 bases. Germline-derived CDR1 and CDR2 are MNHEY and SVGAGI. Unmatched junction bases numbered 7, after V lost 6 bases and J lost 2 bases. The CDR3 has 14 residues. The CDR3 nucleotides read TGTGCCAGCAGAACCGGACAGGACACCTACGAGCAGTACTTC. Translated, it gives CASRTGQDTYEQYF.

V and J are TRBV5-6 and TRBJ2-7; D unresolved. CDR3 size: 12 residues. CDR1 and CDR2 from the germline V gene are SGHDT and YYEEEE. V was clipped by 0 bases and J by 4 bases, with 5 bases between them. The CDR3, as DNA: TGTGCCAGCAGCTTGGACGAGTACGAGCAGTACTTC. This gives the protein CASSLDEYEQYF.

This chain links TRBV5-4 with TRBJ2-3; the D gene is possibly TRBD1 (5 bases). V was cut by 4 bases and J by 4 bases, with 13 bases left in between. The CDR3 is made up of 14 amino acids. From germline, CDR1 is SGHNT and CDR2 YYREEE (reference sequence). CDR3 DNA sequence: TGTGCCAGCAGCCCCGGGCAGGGTCCAGATACGCAGTATTTT. Protein: CASSPGQGPDTQYF. Full variable domain (remainder filled in from reference TRBV5-4 and TRBJ2-3): ETGVTQSPTHLIKTRGQQVTLRCSSQSGHNTVSWYQQALGQGPQFIFQYYREEENGRGNFPPRFSGLQFPNYSSELNVNALELDDSALYLCASSPGQGPDTQYFGPGTRLTVL.

The J gene is TRBJ2-1, the V gene TRBV21-1; TRBD2 was called by the table and not checked on the DNA. TRBV21-1 counts as a pseudogene. CDR3 length: 19 residues. The CDR3 region is CASSKAKGILAGGVHEQFF. CDR3 coding DNA: TGTGCCAGCAGCAAAGCGAAAGGGATACTAGCGGGAGGTGTCCATGAGCAGTTCTTC.

This clone has just one count. The chain links TRBV4-1 to TRBJ2-7; 7 bases align to TRBD1. This CDR3 has 17 amino acids. The V gene end was trimmed by 3 bases and the J gene end by 4 bases; junction bases not matched to a gene: 15. Germline-derived CDR1 and CDR2 are MGHRA and YSYEKL. The CDR3 loop reads CASSQDPSGQDRYEQYF. The CDR3 DNA follows: TGCGCCAGCAGCCAGGACCCCTCCGGACAGGATCGATACGAGCAGTACTTC.

The J gene is TRBJ2-3, the V gene TRBV6-6; 12 nucleotides align to TRBD2. Germline values: CDR1 MNHNY, CDR2 SVGAGI (reference sequence). V dropped 2 bases and J dropped 6; count of bases not matched to a gene: 6. The CDR3 is 16 amino acids. CDR3 bases: TGTGCCAGCAGTTACCCTAGCGGGGGGGGCGTGGATACGCAGTATTTT. This codes for CASSYPSGGGVDTQYF.

This chain links TRBV28 with TRBJ1-5, with D possibly TRBD1 on 6 matching bases. The germline V gene encodes CDR1 MDHEN and CDR2 SYDVKM. The CDR3 is 15 amino acids. Trimming shortened V by 5 bases and J by 4 bases, and 15 bases separated the two germline ends. CDR3 protein: CASSPRGGTNQPQHF. The CDR3 coding sequence is TGTGCCAGCAGTCCCCGGGGGGGGACAAATCAGCCCCAGCATTTT.

V is TRBV7-6 and J is TRBJ1-5; the D gene is possibly TRBD1 (5 bases). The CDR3 spans 16 residues. Germline values: CDR1 SGHVS, CDR2 FNYEAQ. V was trimmed by 6 bases and J by 2 bases, leaving 17 bases between them. The CDR3 sequence: CASSLTQGLGNQPQHF. As DNA, the CDR3 is TGTGCCAGCAGTTTGACCCAGGGCCTGGGCAATCAGCCCCAGCATTTT.

The genes are TRBV7-3 and TRBJ1-1, with no clear D. Germline lookup yields CDR1 SGHTA and CDR2 FQGTGA. The CDR3 has 13 residues. Trimming removed 0 bases from V and 1 base from J, with 3 bases in between. The CDR3 region is CASSLTANTEAFF. CDR3 DNA sequence: TGTGCCAGCAGCTTAACAGCGAACACTGAAGCTTTCTTT.

DNA of the CDR3: TGTGCCAGCAGCGCTCGGACAGGCCGGGGAGGCGCTTATGGCTACACCTTC. Translated, it gives CASSARTGRGGAYGYTF. The chain combines TRBV7-8 with TRBJ1-2; 7 bases are a match to TRBD1. The germline V gene encodes CDR1 SGHVS and CDR2 FQNEAQ. This CDR3 region has 17 residues. Trimming removed 5 bases from V and 5 bases from J; junction bases left unmatched: 17.

This clone appeared a single time. The chain recombines TRBV5-1 with TRBJ2-5; 7 nucleotides agree with TRBD2. The CDR3 has 13 residues. The germline CDR1 and CDR2 sequences are SGHRS and YFSETQ. V gave up 4 bases and J gave up 3 bases; unmatched junction bases: 3. The CDR3 nucleotides read TGCGCCAGCAGCGGAAGCGGGAAAGAGACCCAGTACTTC. Amino acid sequence: CASSGSGKETQYF.

Only one count was recorded for this clone. The chain links TRBV5-1 to TRBJ1-2, with D perhaps matching TRBD1 (6 bases). CDR1 and CDR2 (germline): SGHRS, YFSETQ. The V gene lost 0 bases and the J gene lost 4 bases, with 13 bases spanning the gap. This CDR3 is 15 amino acids long. In DNA, the CDR3 is TGCGCCAGCAGCTTGGGAGGACAGATCTTCTATGGCTACACCTTC. Translated: CASSLGGQIFYGYTF. Based on the CDR3 plus reference TRBV5-1 and TRBJ1-2, the full variable domain is KAGVTQTPRYLIKTRGQQVTLSCSPISGHRSVSWYQQTPGQGLQFLFEYFSETQRNKGNFPGRFSGRQFSNSRSEMNVSTLELGDSALYLCASSLGGQIFYGYTFGSGTRLTVV.

V usage is TRBV29-1 and J usage is TRBJ2-1; maybe TRBD2 (5 bases). Germline values: CDR1 SQVTM, CDR2 ANQGSEA. There are 18 residues in the CDR3. V lost 6 bases, J lost 5 bases, and 29 bases lay in between. CDR3 nucleotide sequence: TGCAGCGTCGAGTCTCCTGTTCCCCCACTAGGGTCTCACAATGAGCAGTTCTTC. This gives the protein CSVESPVPPLGSHNEQFF.

The chain has TRBV28 and TRBJ2-2; TRBD2 matches at 8 bases. The CDR3 consists of 15 residues. With V trimmed by 4 bases and J by 0 bases, 1 base remained unmatched. Germline lookup yields CDR1 MDHEN and CDR2 SYDVKM. Here the CDR3 DNA reads TGTGCCAGCAGTTCGGGGGGGCCGAACACCGGGGAGCTGTTTTTT. Protein: CASSSGGPNTGELFF. The whole variable domain, remainder taken from reference TRBV28 and TRBJ2-2, is DVKVTQSSRYLVKRTGEKVFLECVQDMDHENMFWYRQDPGLGLRLIYFSYDVKMKEKGDIPEGYSVSREKKERFSLILESASTNQTSMYLCASSSGGPNTGELFFGEGSRLTVL.

V gene TRBV27 combines with J gene TRBJ1-2, with TRBD1 matching 9 bases. The V gene's germline CDR1 is MNHEY and CDR2 SMNVEV (reference sequence). The CDR3 loop spans 12 amino acids. Unmatched junction bases numbered 4, after V lost 6 bases and J lost 8 bases. CDR3 loop: CASSFTGGGYTF. In DNA form, the CDR3 reads TGTGCCAGCAGCTTTACAGGGGGCGGCTACACCTTC.

This sequence joins TRBV19 and TRBJ1-5; D perhaps matches TRBD1 (6 bases). Germline CDR1 LNHDA, CDR2 SQIVND (reference sequence). The V and J ends lost 5 bases and 7 bases respectively, with 18 bases between them. The CDR3 runs 15 residues. In DNA form, the CDR3 reads TGTGCCAGTAGTGCCGGGGCAGGGGACGTCCAGCCCCAGCATTTT. Its protein product is CASSAGAGDVQPQHF.